Reported below is one TCR beta chain. The method was immunoSEQ multiplex PCR; TCRdb's version includes in-frame clones alone and lacks a portion of them. The sample has around 70,000 clones; approximately 88% are singletons. The CDR3 contains 14 residues. CDR1 is KGHDR and CDR2 is SFDVKD in the germline V gene. With 3 bases clipped from V and 4 bases from J, the junction kept 4 bases outside the gene matches. The sample originates from a study of control samples from healthy donors and cancer patients. The gene calls are TRBV24-1 and TRBJ1-2; 7 bases are shared with TRBD1. The source of this sequence is a woman in her fifties or sixties with colorectal cancer. Sequencing was carried out using PBMCs. The CDR3 DNA follows: TGTGCCACCAGTGATCCCGGGACAGCCTATGGCTACACCTTC. It specifies CATSDPGTAYGYTF.